Here is one T cell receptor beta chain with its context. The antigen it binds to is not known. No base quality information exists; no much larger clone differs at one position. The data stem from a study of blood T cell repertoires in COVID-19 (dated by TCRdb to about 2020). About the study as a whole: Samples from collaborators originated in the United States, Italy and Spain and spanned both the acute and convalescent phases of COVID-19. The repertoires were released in a freely available public database intended as a resource for research on the immune response to SARS-CoV-2. A de-identified subject ID, COVID-19 status, age in years and sex were almost always included in the sample metadata. The dataset comprised deeply sampled blood TCRbeta repertoires from subjects exposed to, actively infected with, or recovered from COVID-19. Samples came from the ongoing ImmuneRACE study (first 160 participants) plus 1,254 subjects from 6 global collaborators. The prospective study material was composed of cDNA or gDNA derived from T cells, B-cell-depleted T cells, or PBMCs. HLA class I and class II types, where available, came from metadata supplied by the sample provider rather than from assay-based typing. The investigation overall reported the following: The quantity of clinical and demographic metadata differed by source and by participant and was supplied without curation.

TCRbeta CDR3 regions were amplified from genomic DNA using the immunoSEQ Assay, a bias-controlled multiplex PCR. Processing in the source paper ran as follows. The number of nucleated cells in each sample was estimated from the amplification of reference gene primers within the assay. To quantify the absolute abundance of each unique TCRbeta CDR3 rearrangement, sequence reads were collapsed and filtered. For each sample, productive Simpson clonality was calculated by taking the square root of Simpson's diversity index across productive rearrangements. Entries here come from immuneACCESS through TCRdb and include only in-frame sequences with V and J called. Some clones fail to appear in such tables; in the studies checked, an unresolved V gene covers under half of the shortfall, and the cause of the remainder is unknown. V, J and clone size are those of that table, while D and trimming were read from the DNA. The sample profile shows approximately 150,000 clones; around 83% of them were found once. Of the sample, about 2.6% falls within the top ten clones.

Each collaborating institution followed its own protocols to collect whole blood in K2EDTA tubes. Collaborator samples were shipped for TCRbeta analysis as frozen whole blood, isolated PBMCs, or DNA extracted from either sample type. The CDR3 holds 13 amino acids from the cysteine to the phenylalanine. Only the CDR3 DNA is retained, 39 bases long and in frame from the first base. Compared with germline, V lacks 4 bases and J lacks 12 bases; bases without a gene match: 10. The germline V gene (reference sequence) specifies LGHDT as CDR1 and YNNKEL as CDR2. The chain couples TRBV3-1 (or the pseudogene TRBV3-2) to TRBJ1-2; TRBD1 matches 8 bases in the middle. Sequencing used peripheral blood. The origin of this receptor is a human donor with acute or convalescent COVID-19. The donor label of this sample is uncertain. The nucleotide sequence is given as TGTGCCAGCAGCCTAGACAGGGGAGAGGGCCACACCTTC. This codes for CASSLDRGEGHTF.